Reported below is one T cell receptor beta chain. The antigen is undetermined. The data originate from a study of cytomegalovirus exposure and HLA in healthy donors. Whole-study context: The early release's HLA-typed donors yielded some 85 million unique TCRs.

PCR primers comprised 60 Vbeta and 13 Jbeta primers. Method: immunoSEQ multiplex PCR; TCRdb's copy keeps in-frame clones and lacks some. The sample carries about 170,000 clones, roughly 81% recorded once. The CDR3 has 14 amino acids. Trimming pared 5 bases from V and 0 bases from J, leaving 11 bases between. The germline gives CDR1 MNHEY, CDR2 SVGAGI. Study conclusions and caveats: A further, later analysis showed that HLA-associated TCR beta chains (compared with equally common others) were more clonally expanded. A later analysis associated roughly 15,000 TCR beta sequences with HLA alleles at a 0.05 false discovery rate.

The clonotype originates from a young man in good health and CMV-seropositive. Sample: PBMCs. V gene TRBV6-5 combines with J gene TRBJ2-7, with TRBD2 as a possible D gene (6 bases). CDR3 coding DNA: TGTGCCAGCAGTATGGCGCGGGGCTCCTACGAGCAGTACTTC. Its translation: CASSMARGSYEQYF.